The 5 T cell receptor beta chains below were found in one sample sequenced in a study of tumor and adjacent non-tumor tissue in lung cancer. This sample's RNA came from whole unsorted tissue. A modified ARM-PCR protocol with three rounds of nested PCR amplified TCRbeta. TCRdb re-called the multiplex PCR reads with MiXCR, one entry per CDR3 protein. The table records approximately 120,000 distinct CDR3 sequences, 60% to 80% of them present only once. Specimen: lung tumor tissue. These receptors were obtained from a woman aged 60-70 years with non-small cell lung cancer.

Notes on this clonotype: The junction shows a germline mismatch at one end, possibly a read error. The rearrangement uses TRBV4-3 and TRBJ2-6; maybe TRBD1 (5 bases). Germline V gene data show CDR1 as LGHNA and CDR2 as YSLEER. The CDR3 covers 17 residues. Here the CDR3 reads CASSRHKPGSGANVLTF. CDR3 coding DNA: TGCGCCAGCAGCAGACACAAACCGGGCTCTGGGGCCAACGTCCTGACATTC.

Concerning this clonotype itself: A much bigger clone sits one base away, suggesting this may be a read error. This chain uses TRBV5-6 with TRBJ2-7; D is undetermined. The germline V gene has CDR1 SGHDT and CDR2 YYEEEE. The CDR3 is 12 residues long. This CDR3 reads CAGSLTPDEQYF. The CDR3 DNA reads as TGTGCCGGCAGCTTAACCCCGGACGAGCAGTACTTC.

The chain carries TRBV9 and TRBJ2-5, with 10 positions matching TRBD2. The CDR3 contains 16 residues. V lost 0 bases to trimming and J lost 3 bases; unmatched junction nucleotides: 5. Germline-derived CDR1 and CDR2 are SGDLS and YYNGEE. The CDR3 loop reads CASSVGILAGKETQYF. In DNA, the CDR3 is TGTGCCAGCAGCGTAGGTATACTAGCGGGGAAAGAGACCCAGTACTTC. The variable domain in full, with the rest retrieved from reference TRBV9 and TRBJ2-5, is DSGVTQTPKHLITATGQRVTLRCSPRSGDLSVYWYQQSLDQGLQFLIQYYNGEERAKGNILERFSAQQFPDLHSELNLSSLELGDSALYFCASSVGILAGKETQYFGPGTRLLVL.

On this clonotype: One end of the junction fails to match germline, which may point to a read error. This CDR3 is CARSLAFAEATTGELFF. For the CDR3, the DNA is TGTGCCAGGAGCTTAGCGTTTGCGGAAGCAACAACCGGGGAGCTGTTTTTC. V usage is TRBV7-8 and J usage is TRBJ2-2, with D perhaps TRBD2 (5 bases). Germline CDR1 reads SGHVS; CDR2 reads FQNEAQ. The CDR3 has 17 amino acids. The full variable domain, in which reference TRBV7-8 and TRBJ2-2 provide the parts outside the CDR3, is GAGVSQSPRYKVAKRGQDVALRCDPISGHVSLFWYQQALGQGPEFLTYFQNEAQLDKSGLPSDRFFAERPEGSVSTLKIQRTQQEDSAVYLCARSLAFAEATTGELFFGEGSRLTVL.

With regard to this clonotype: This likely comes from a read error, as the CDR3 has no conserved phenylalanine or tryptophan at its end. The rearrangement uses TRBV6-6 and TRBJ2-5; 7 bases agree with TRBD1. Germline trimming cut 11 bases from V and 4 bases from J; bases unmatched to any gene: 13. The CDR3 has 14 amino acids. Germline loops: CDR1 MNHNY, CDR2 SVGAGI (reference sequence). The CDR3 DNA is TGTGCCTGCACATCGACAGGGATCGGAGAGACCCAGTACATC. It codes for CACTSTGIGETQYI.